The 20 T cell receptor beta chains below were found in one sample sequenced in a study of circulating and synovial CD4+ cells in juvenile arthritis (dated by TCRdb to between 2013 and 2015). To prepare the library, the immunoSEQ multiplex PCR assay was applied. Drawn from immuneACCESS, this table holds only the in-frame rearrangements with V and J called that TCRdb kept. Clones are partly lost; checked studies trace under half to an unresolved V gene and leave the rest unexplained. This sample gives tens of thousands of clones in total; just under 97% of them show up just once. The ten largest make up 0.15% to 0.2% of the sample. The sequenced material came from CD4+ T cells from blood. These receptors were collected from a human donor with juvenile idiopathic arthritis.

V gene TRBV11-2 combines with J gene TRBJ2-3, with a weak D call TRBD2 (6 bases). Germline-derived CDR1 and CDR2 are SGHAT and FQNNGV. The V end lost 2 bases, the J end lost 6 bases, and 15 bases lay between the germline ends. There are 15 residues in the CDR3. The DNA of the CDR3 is TGTGCCAGCAGCTTACAGCTAGAGGGACTCGATACGCAGTATTTT. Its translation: CASSLQLEGLDTQYF.

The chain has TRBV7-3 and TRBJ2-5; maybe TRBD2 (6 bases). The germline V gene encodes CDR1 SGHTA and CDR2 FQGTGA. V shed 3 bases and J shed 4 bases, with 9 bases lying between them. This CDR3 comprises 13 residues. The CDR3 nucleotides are TGTGCCAGCAGCTTCGGGGGAACAGAGACCCAGTACTTC. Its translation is CASSFGGTETQYF.

This CDR3 reads CASSYSTSGGSFPLFF. As DNA, the CDR3 is TGTGCCAGCAGTTACTCGACTAGCGGGGGGTCCTTTCCCCTTTTCTTC. J is TRBJ2-1 and V is TRBV6-5, with 13 bases fitting TRBD2. Unmatched junction bases numbered 12, after V lost 0 bases and J lost 16 bases. The CDR3 contains 16 residues. Germline V gene sequence: CDR1 MNHEY, CDR2 SVGAGI.

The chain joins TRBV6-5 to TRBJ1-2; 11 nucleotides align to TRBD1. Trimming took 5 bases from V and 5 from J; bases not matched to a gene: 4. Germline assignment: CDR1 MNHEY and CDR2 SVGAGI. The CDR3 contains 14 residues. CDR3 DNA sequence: TGTGCCAGCAGTACCGGACAGGGGGCGTATGGCTACACCTTC. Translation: CASSTGQGAYGYTF.

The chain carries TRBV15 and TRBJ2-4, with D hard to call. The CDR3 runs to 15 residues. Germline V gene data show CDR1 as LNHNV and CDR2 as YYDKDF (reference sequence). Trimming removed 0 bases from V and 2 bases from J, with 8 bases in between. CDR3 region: CATSRERTTKNIQYF. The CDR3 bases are TGTGCCACCAGCAGAGAGCGAACGACCAAAAACATTCAGTACTTC. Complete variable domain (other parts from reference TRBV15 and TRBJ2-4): DAMVIQNPRYQVTQFGKPVTLSCSQTLNHNVMYWYQQKSSQAPKLLFHYYDKDFNNEADTPDNFQSRRPNTSFCFLDIRSPGLGDTAMYLCATSRERTTKNIQYFGAGTRLSVL.

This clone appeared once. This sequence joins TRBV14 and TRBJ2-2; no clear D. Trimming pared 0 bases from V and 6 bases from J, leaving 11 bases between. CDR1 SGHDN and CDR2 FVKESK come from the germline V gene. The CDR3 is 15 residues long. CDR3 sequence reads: CASSQETSFPGELFF. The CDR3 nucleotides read TGTGCCAGCAGCCAAGAAACTTCCTTCCCCGGGGAGCTGTTTTTT.

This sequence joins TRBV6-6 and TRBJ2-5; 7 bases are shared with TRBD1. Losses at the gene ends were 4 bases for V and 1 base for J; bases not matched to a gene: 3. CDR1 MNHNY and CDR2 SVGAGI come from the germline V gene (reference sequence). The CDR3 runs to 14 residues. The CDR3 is CASSLDRPQETQYF. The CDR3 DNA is TGTGCCAGCAGTTTGGACAGGCCCCAAGAGACCCAGTACTTC.

This chain's CDR3 is CAWSVVAGGSTDTQYF. CDR3 coding DNA: TGTGCCTGGAGTGTAGTAGCGGGGGGCTCTACAGATACGCAGTATTTT. The chain recombines TRBV30 with TRBJ2-3, with 10 bases fitting TRBD2. Germline trimming cut 0 bases from V and 3 bases from J; bases unmatched to any gene: 6. Germline V gene data show CDR1 as GTSNPN and CDR2 as SVGIG (reference sequence). The CDR3 runs 16 residues.

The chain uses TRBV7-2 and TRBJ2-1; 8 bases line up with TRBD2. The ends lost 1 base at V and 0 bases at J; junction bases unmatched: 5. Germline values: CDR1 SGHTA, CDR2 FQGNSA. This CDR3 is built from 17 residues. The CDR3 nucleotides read TGTGCCAGCAGCTTAGGCTTGCTAGCGGGCTCCTACAATGAGCAGTTCTTC. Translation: CASSLGLLAGSYNEQFF.

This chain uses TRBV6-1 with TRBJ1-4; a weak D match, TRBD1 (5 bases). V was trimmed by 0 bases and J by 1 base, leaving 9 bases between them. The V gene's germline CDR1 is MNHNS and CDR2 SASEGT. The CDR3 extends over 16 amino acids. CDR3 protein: CASSEAPRVTNEKLFF. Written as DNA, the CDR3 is TGTGCCAGCAGTGAAGCGCCCAGGGTAACTAATGAAAAACTGTTTTTT.

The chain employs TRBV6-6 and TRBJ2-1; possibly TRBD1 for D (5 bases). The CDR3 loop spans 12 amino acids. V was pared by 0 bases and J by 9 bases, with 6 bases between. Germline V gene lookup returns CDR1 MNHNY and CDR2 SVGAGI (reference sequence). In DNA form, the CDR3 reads TGTGCCAGCAGTTACTCAGGGGCTGAGCAGTTCTTC. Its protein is CASSYSGAEQFF.

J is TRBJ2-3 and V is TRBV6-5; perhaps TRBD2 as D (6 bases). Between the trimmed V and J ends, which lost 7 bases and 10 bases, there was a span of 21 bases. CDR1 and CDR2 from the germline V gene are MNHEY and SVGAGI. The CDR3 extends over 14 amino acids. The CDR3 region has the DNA TGTGCCAGCACTCCCCAGGGTGGCGGGGCGGCGCAGTATTTT. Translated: CASTPQGGGAAQYF.

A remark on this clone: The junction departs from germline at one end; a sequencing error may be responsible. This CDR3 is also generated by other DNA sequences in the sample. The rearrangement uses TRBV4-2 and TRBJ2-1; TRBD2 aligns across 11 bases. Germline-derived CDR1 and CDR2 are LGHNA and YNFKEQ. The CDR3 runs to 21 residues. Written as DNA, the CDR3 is TGTGCCAGCAGCCAAGATCGTGTACTAGCGGGAGCCAACCCCAACTACAATGAGCAATTCTTC. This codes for CASSQDRVLAGANPNYNEQFF.

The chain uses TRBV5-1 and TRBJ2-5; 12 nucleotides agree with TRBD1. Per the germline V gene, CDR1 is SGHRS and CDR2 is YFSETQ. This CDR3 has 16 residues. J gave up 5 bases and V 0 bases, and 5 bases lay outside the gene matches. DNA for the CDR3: TGCGCCAGCAGCTTGGCTGGGACAGGGGGCGCGGAGACCCAGTACTTC. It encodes CASSLAGTGGAETQYF.

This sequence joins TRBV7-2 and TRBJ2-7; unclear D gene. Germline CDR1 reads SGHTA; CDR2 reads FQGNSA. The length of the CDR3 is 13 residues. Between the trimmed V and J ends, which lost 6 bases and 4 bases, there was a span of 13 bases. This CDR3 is CASRHSQVYEQYF. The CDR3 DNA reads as TGTGCCAGCAGGCACTCGCAAGTTTACGAGCAGTACTTC.

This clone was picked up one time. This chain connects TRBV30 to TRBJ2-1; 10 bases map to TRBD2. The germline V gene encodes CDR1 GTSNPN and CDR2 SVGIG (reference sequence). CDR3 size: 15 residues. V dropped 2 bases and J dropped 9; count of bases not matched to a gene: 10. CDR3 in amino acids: CAWSRDASGSREQFF. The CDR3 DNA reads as TGTGCCTGGAGTCGCGACGCTAGCGGGAGTCGTGAGCAGTTCTTC.

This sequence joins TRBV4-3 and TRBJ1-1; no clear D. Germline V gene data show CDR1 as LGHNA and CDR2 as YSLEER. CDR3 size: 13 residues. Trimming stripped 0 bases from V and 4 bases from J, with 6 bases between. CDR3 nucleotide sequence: TGCGCCAGCAGCCAAGATCTGAGCACTGAAGCTTTCTTT. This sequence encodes CASSQDLSTEAFF.

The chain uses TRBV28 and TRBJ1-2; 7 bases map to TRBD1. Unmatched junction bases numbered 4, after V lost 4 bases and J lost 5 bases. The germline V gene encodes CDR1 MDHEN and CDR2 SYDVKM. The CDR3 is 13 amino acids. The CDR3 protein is CASSYGTAYGYTF. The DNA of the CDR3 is TGTGCCAGCAGTTATGGGACAGCTTATGGCTACACCTTC.

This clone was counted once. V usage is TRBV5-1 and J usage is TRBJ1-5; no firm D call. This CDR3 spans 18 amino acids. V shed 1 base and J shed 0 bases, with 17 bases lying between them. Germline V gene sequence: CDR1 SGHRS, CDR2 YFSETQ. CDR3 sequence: CASSLNGAREYSNQPQHF. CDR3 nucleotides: TGCGCCAGCAGCTTGAACGGTGCGCGAGAGTATAGCAATCAGCCCCAGCATTTT. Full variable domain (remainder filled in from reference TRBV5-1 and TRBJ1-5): KAGVTQTPRYLIKTRGQQVTLSCSPISGHRSVSWYQQTPGQGLQFLFEYFSETQRNKGNFPGRFSGRQFSNSRSEMNVSTLELGDSALYLCASSLNGAREYSNQPQHFGDGTRLSIL.

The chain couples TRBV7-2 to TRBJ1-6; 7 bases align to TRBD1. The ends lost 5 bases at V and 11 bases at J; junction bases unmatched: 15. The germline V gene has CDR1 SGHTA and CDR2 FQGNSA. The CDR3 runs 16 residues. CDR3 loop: CASSVGQTNPPPPLHF. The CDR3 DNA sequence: TGTGCCAGCAGCGTGGGACAGACCAACCCACCACCACCCCTCCACTTT.